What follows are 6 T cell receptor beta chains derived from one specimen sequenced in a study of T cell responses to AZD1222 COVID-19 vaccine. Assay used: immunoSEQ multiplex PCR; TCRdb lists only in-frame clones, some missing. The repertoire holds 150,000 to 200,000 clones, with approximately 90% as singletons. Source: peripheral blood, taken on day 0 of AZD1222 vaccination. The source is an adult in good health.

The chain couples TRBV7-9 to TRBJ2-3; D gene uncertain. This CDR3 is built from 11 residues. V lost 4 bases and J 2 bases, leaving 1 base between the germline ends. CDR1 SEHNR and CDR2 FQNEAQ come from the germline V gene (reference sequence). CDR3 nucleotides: TGTGCCAGCAGCTCCACAGATACGCAGTATTTT. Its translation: CASSSTDTQYF.

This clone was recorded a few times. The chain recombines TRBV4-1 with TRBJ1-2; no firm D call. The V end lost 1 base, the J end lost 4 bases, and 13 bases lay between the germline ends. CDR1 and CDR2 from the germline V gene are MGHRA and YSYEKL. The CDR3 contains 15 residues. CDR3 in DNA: TGCGCCAGCAGCCAAGCGACGGATCACGTCTATGGCTACACCTTC. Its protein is CASSQATDHVYGYTF.

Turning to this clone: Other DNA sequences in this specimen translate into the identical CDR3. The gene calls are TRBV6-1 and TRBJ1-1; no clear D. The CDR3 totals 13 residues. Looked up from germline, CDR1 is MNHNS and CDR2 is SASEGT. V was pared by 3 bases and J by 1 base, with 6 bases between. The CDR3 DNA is TGTGCCAGCAGTGAGGGAGAGAACACTGAAGCTTTCTTT. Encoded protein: CASSEGENTEAFF.

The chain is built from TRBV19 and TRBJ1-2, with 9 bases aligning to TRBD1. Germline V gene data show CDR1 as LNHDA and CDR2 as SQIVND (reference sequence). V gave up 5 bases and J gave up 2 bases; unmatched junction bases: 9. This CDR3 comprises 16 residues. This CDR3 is CASSPGTGTINYGYTF. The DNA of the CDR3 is TGTGCCAGTAGTCCCGGGACAGGGACCATAAACTATGGCTACACCTTC. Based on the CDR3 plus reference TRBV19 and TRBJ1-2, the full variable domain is DGGITQSPKYLFRKEGQNVTLSCEQNLNHDAMYWYRQDPGQGLRLIYYSQIVNDFQKGDIAEGYSVSREKKESFPLTVTSAQKNPTAFYLCASSPGTGTINYGYTFGSGTRLTVV.

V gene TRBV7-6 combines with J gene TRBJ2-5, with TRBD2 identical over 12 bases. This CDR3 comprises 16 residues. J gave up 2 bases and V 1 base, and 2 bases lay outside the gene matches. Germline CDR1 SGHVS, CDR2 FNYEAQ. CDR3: CASSLGLAGAQETQYF. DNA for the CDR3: TGTGCCAGCAGCTTAGGACTAGCGGGGGCTCAAGAGACCCAGTACTTC.

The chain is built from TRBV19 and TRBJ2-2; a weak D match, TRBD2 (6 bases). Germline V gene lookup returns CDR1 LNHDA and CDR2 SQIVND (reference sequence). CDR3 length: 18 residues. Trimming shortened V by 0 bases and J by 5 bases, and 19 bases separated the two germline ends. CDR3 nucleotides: TGTGCCAGTAGTATAGATAGTACGGGACTGAAACTTACCGGGGAGCTGTTTTTT. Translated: CASSIDSTGLKLTGELFF.